The 3 T cell receptor beta chains in this list originate from one sample, sequenced in a study of response to subunit inactivated influenza vaccine. One entry per CDR3 protein results from TCRdb running MiXCR on the RT-PCR reads. Of 750,000 to 850,000 distinct CDR3 sequences detected, around 20% appear once; the ten largest clones hold about a tenth. The sequences come from PBMCs from blood, collected around 5 days after vaccination. The source of these receptors is a man aged 45 to 65 who received an inactivated influenza vaccine.

This clonotype appeared a few times. The chain combines TRBV12-3 or TRBV12-4 with TRBJ2-1, with a tentative D call TRBD2 (6 bases). This CDR3 contains 13 residues. Trimming stripped 6 bases from V and 9 bases from J, with 15 bases between. The CDR3: CASSPGLTSEQFF. The DNA for the CDR3 is TGTGCCAGCAGCCCCGGCCTGACTAGTGAGCAGTTCTTC.

A few counts support this clonotype. CDR3 protein: CASSSGGGAKETQYF. CDR3 nucleotides: TGTGCCAGCAGTTCTGGAGGGGGCGCAAAAGAGACCCAGTACTTC. The chain is built from TRBV6-2 or TRBV6-3 and TRBJ2-5; maybe TRBD1 (7 bases). Germline V lookup: CDR1 MNHEY, CDR2 SVGEGT. Trimming removed 4 bases at V and 3 bases at J, with 15 bases between. This CDR3 comprises 15 residues.

This clonotype was seen many times. The V gene is TRBV29-1, the J gene TRBJ2-3, with a possible D match to TRBD1 (6 bases). CDR1 and CDR2 (germline): SQVTM, ANQGSEA. The CDR3 sequence is 14 residues long. The germline V and J ends were trimmed by 4 bases and 0 bases, with 11 bases remaining between them. As DNA, the CDR3 is TGCAGCGTTGTGGACAGTGCTAGCACAGATACGCAGTATTTT. Its protein product is CSVVDSASTDTQYF.